Below, 25 T cell receptor beta chains from the same sample are listed, as sequenced in a study of T cells after yellow fever vaccination (dated by TCRdb to between 2019 and 2020). The intended sense of this specimen's treatment or condition label: live attenuated yellow fever vaccine strain. Libraries were built with 5' RACE. Instrument on record: Illumina HiSeq 2500. The raw public reads went through TCRdb reprocessing: fastp at Q25, MiXCR clone calling, in-frame beta chains kept. Each record represents a unique CDR3 protein, reported with the most common genes and DNA among its rows. Here the sample has some 350,000 distinct CDR3 sequences; approximately 6% occur a single time. Over 14% of the sample is in the top ten clones. This specimen was PBMCs, taken 5 days after the yellow fever booster vaccination. These receptors were taken from a man aged 25 to 40 who received the YFV17D yellow fever vaccine.

This chain connects TRBV6-5 to TRBJ2-3; D not certain. Trimming took 0 bases from V and 11 from J, leaving 15 bases between them. This CDR3 is 14 amino acids long. Germline assignment: CDR1 MNHEY and CDR2 SVGAGI. The CDR3 loop reads CASSYSSQALQQYF. DNA of the CDR3: TGTGCCAGCAGTTACTCGAGCCAGGCATTACAGCAGTATTTT.

The rearrangement links TRBV4-3 to TRBJ2-7, with 8 bases fitting TRBD2. V shed 0 bases, J shed 6 bases, and the junction held 13 bases outside the gene matches. This CDR3 region has 17 residues. In germline, CDR1 is LGHNA, CDR2 YSLEER. CDR3 protein: CASSQEGFSGGASEQYF. In DNA, the CDR3 is TGCGCCAGCAGCCAAGAGGGTTTTTCGGGAGGGGCCAGCGAGCAGTACTTC.

This sequence joins TRBV20-1 and TRBJ1-6; D is undetermined. From germline, CDR1 is DFQATT and CDR2 SNEGSKA (reference sequence). Deletions cut 0 bases from V and 8 bases from J, with 8 bases between. The CDR3 is made up of 13 amino acids. This chain's CDR3 is CSARDAVHSPLHF. DNA for the CDR3: TGCAGTGCTAGAGATGCCGTGCATTCACCCCTCCACTTT.

This clonotype was counted a few times. This CDR3 is CSVVVTRETQYF. As DNA, the CDR3 is TGCAGCGTTGTTGTAACCAGGGAGACCCAGTACTTC. The rearrangement uses TRBV29-1 and TRBJ2-5; D unresolved. The germline V gene encodes CDR1 SQVTM and CDR2 ANQGSEA. Trimming cost V 4 bases and J 5 bases, with 11 bases left between them. The CDR3 is made up of 12 amino acids.

A few counts support this clonotype. The chain uses TRBV4-1 and TRBJ2-5, with D possibly matching TRBD2 (6 bases). CDR3 length: 17 amino acids. The germline V gene has CDR1 MGHRA and CDR2 YSYEKL. Deletions cut 2 bases from V and 5 bases from J, with 21 bases between. This CDR3 reads CASSQPTSRGWGETQYF. The DNA for the CDR3 is TGCGCCAGCAGCCAACCCACCTCGCGGGGATGGGGGGAGACCCAGTACTTC.

This clonotype has ten or more counts. The chain combines TRBV5-5 with TRBJ2-1; 7 bases align to TRBD2. The CDR3 is 14 residues long. The germline V gene has CDR1 SGHKS and CDR2 YYEKEE (reference sequence). Trimming took 0 bases from V and 12 from J; bases not matched to a gene: 9. The CDR3 spells CASSLELAKLGQFF. DNA for the CDR3: TGTGCCAGCAGCTTGGAACTAGCGAAACTGGGGCAGTTCTTC.

The genes are TRBV7-2 and TRBJ2-7; 13 bases line up with TRBD2. CDR1 and CDR2 from the germline V gene are SGHTA and FQGNSA. Trimming cost V 5 bases and J 9 bases; bases outside gene matches: 7. This CDR3 is 14 amino acids long. The CDR3 bases are TGTGCCAGCAGCCTCGGGACTAGCGGGGCGTCGCAGTACTTC. It is translated as CASSLGTSGASQYF.

This rearrangement joins TRBV9 to TRBJ2-1; 7 nucleotides match TRBD2. The CDR3 spans 18 residues. Trimming cost V 4 bases and J 4 bases; bases outside gene matches: 17. Germline CDR1 SGDLS, CDR2 YYNGEE. The CDR3 sequence is CASSSRASGPEGYNEQFF. The CDR3 nucleotides read TGTGCCAGCAGCTCTCGGGCTAGCGGCCCTGAGGGTTACAATGAGCAGTTCTTC.

The sample holds many counts of this clonotype. The chain uses TRBV7-8 and TRBJ2-1; TRBD2 aligns across 10 bases. The CDR3 sequence is 15 residues long. From germline, CDR1 is SGHVS and CDR2 FQNEAQ. V lost 4 bases to trimming and J lost 5 bases; unmatched junction nucleotides: 5. The CDR3 sequence is CASSYLAGVHNEQFF. Here the CDR3 DNA reads TGTGCCAGCAGCTACCTAGCGGGAGTCCACAATGAGCAGTTCTTC.

This clonotype was detected many times. This rearrangement joins TRBV3-1 to TRBJ2-5, with a tentative D call TRBD1 (5 bases). The germline gives CDR1 LGHDT, CDR2 YNNKEL (reference sequence). Trimming removed 0 bases from V and 4 bases from J, with 15 bases in between. The CDR3 is 16 amino acids. The CDR3 region is CASSQDFFLGRETQYF. The CDR3, as DNA: TGTGCCAGCAGCCAAGATTTTTTTCTGGGGCGAGAGACCCAGTACTTC.

A remark on this clonotype: A read error is possible here, since a much larger clone lies one base away. The chain joins TRBV10-3 to TRBJ2-7; D not certain. CDR1 ENHRY and CDR2 SYGVKD come from the germline V gene. Trimming took off 5 bases at V and 5 bases at J, with 13 bases between the two ends. CDR3 size: 13 residues. The CDR3 DNA sequence: TGTGCCATCAGTAGGAACAGCCGAAACGAGCAGTACTTC. This translates into CAISRNSRNEQYF.

In this sample, this clonotype turned up a few times. The chain combines TRBV4-3 with TRBJ2-5, with D perhaps TRBD1 (6 bases). CDR1 is LGHNA, CDR2 YSLEER, per germline. Trimming took 0 bases from V and 2 from J, leaving 10 bases between them. This CDR3 has 15 amino acids. CDR3 sequence reads: CASSQEGGQQETQYF. CDR3 nucleotide sequence: TGCGCCAGCAGCCAAGAGGGCGGACAGCAAGAGACCCAGTACTTC.

Many counts were recorded for this clonotype. The gene calls are TRBV5-5 and TRBJ2-7; tentatively, D is TRBD1 or TRBD2 (5 bases each). Germline V gene lookup returns CDR1 SGHKS and CDR2 YYEKEE (reference sequence). Trimming stripped 4 bases from V and 2 bases from J, with 16 bases between. The CDR3 consists of 15 residues. This chain's CDR3 is CASSLPGTGTYEQYF. CDR3 in DNA: TGTGCCAGCAGCCTCCCCGGGACGGGAACCTACGAGCAGTACTTC.

V gene TRBV7-2 combines with J gene TRBJ2-7; D possibly corresponds to TRBD1 (6 bases). CDR3 size: 15 residues. Looked up from germline, CDR1 is SGHTA and CDR2 is FQGNSA. V was clipped by 2 bases and J by 0 bases, with 11 bases between them. CDR3 protein: CASSLTTGNSYEQYF. Written as DNA, the CDR3 is TGTGCCAGCAGCTTAACCACAGGGAACTCCTACGAGCAGTACTTC.

This clonotype was observed a few times. The chain has TRBV30 and TRBJ1-1, with 7 bases identical to TRBD1. Germline CDR1 and CDR2: GTSNPN and SVGIG (reference sequence). This CDR3 has 13 amino acids. Trimming took 1 base from V and 11 from J; bases not matched to a gene: 10. CDR3 DNA: TGTGCCTGGAGTGGGACAGGAACAGGGGTTGCTTTCTTT. This gives the protein CAWSGTGTGVAFF. The full variable domain, completed using reference TRBV30 and TRBJ1-1, is SQTIHQWPATLVQPVGSPLSLECTVEGTSNPNLYWYRQAAGRGLQLLFYSVGIGQISSEVPQNLSASRPQDRQFILSSKKLLLSDSGFYLCAWSGTGTGVAFFGQGTRLTVV.

The sample holds a few counts of this clonotype. Here the CDR3 DNA reads TGTGCCAGCAGTTGGGATTTGAGCGAGCAGTACTTC. Translating gives CASSWDLSEQYF. This sequence joins TRBV5-4 and TRBJ2-7; the D is unclear. The CDR3 extends over 12 amino acids. V was clipped by 5 bases and J by 6 bases, with 12 bases between them. The germline V gene encodes CDR1 SGHNT and CDR2 YYREEE (reference sequence).

At least ten counts were recorded for this clonotype. The chain employs TRBV7-2 and TRBJ2-7; 7 nucleotides align to TRBD2. With V trimmed by 1 base and J by 4 bases, 7 bases remained unmatched. The CDR3 contains 15 residues. Germline loops: CDR1 SGHTA, CDR2 FQGNSA. CDR3 in DNA: TGTGCCAGCAGCTTAGAGGCGGGAGTATGGTACGAGCAGTACTTC. This sequence encodes CASSLEAGVWYEQYF.

V and J are TRBV24-1 and TRBJ2-3; D is uncertain. Germline V gene data show CDR1 as KGHDR and CDR2 as SFDVKD. The CDR3 has 14 residues. V shed 5 bases and J shed 2 bases, with 10 bases lying between them. Here the CDR3 DNA reads TGTGCCACCAGTGGAGTTGTGATCACAGATACGCAGTATTTT. It codes for CATSGVVITDTQYF.

This chain joins TRBV5-6 and TRBJ2-5, with TRBD2 identical over 10 bases. CDR1 is SGHDT, CDR2 YYEEEE, per germline. There are 16 residues in the CDR3. V gave up 6 bases and J gave up 1 base; unmatched junction bases: 9. This CDR3 reads CASTLLGLAIQETQYF. The CDR3, as DNA: TGTGCCAGCACTCTTTTGGGACTAGCGATCCAAGAGACCCAGTACTTC.

This clonotype appeared many times. The J gene is TRBJ2-1, the V gene TRBV6-5; maybe TRBD1 (6 bases). The CDR3 covers 15 residues. The germline CDR1 and CDR2 sequences are MNHEY and SVGAGI. V lost 3 bases and J lost 5, with 14 bases in between. The CDR3 sequence is CASSYGTRNNNEQFF. The CDR3 DNA reads as TGTGCCAGCAGTTATGGGACACGGAACAACAATGAGCAGTTCTTC.

Only a few counts were recorded for this clonotype. The chain recombines TRBV18 with TRBJ1-1; possibly TRBD1 for D (6 bases). The CDR3 runs 16 residues. CDR1 is KGHSH, CDR2 LQKENI, per germline. The V and J ends lost 6 bases and 1 base respectively, with 18 bases between them. In DNA, the CDR3 is TGTGCCAGCTCGCAACTTTTTAGGACAGAGAACACTGAAGCTTTCTTT. Protein: CASSQLFRTENTEAFF. Complete variable domain (other parts from reference TRBV18 and TRBJ1-1): NAGVMQNPRHLVRRRGQEARLRCSPMKGHSHVYWYRQLPEEGLKFMVYLQKENIIDESGMPKERFSAEFPKEGPSILRIQQVVRGDSAAYFCASSQLFRTENTEAFFGQGTRLTVV.

The rearrangement links TRBV4-2 to TRBJ2-7; TRBD2 might be the D (5 bases). The V gene's germline CDR1 is LGHNA and CDR2 YNFKEQ. This CDR3 contains 14 residues. Trimming removed 0 bases at V and 6 bases at J, with 12 bases between. The CDR3 region is CASSQEGGYGEQYF. The CDR3 coding sequence is TGTGCCAGCAGCCAAGAAGGAGGATACGGCGAGCAGTACTTC.

In its sample, this clonotype was seen many times. V and J are TRBV29-1 and TRBJ2-7; TRBD1 matches 9 bases. The V and J ends lost 6 bases and 5 bases, in that order; junction bases with no gene match: 5. This CDR3 is 12 amino acids long. Germline V gives CDR1 SQVTM, CDR2 ANQGSEA. The CDR3 reads CSVGGQGHEQYF. DNA for the CDR3: TGCAGCGTGGGGGGACAGGGCCACGAGCAGTACTTC.

This chain links TRBV12-3 or TRBV12-4 with TRBJ2-7; D is perhaps TRBD2 (5 bases). V shed 6 bases and J shed 0 bases, with 12 bases lying between them. CDR3 size: 14 residues. CDR3 protein: CASRSSSLSYEQYF. For the CDR3, the DNA is TGTGCCAGCAGATCTTCTAGCCTCTCCTACGAGCAGTACTTC.

This clonotype was picked up a small number of times. The genes are TRBV6-1 and TRBJ1-5; no definite D call. Trimming shortened V by 7 bases and J by 1 base, and 11 bases separated the two germline ends. This CDR3 region has 14 residues. Germline V CDR1 and CDR2: MNHNS, SASEGT. The CDR3 loop is CASTWRGSNQPQHF. The CDR3 DNA sequence: TGTGCCAGCACCTGGAGAGGGAGCAATCAGCCCCAGCATTTT.